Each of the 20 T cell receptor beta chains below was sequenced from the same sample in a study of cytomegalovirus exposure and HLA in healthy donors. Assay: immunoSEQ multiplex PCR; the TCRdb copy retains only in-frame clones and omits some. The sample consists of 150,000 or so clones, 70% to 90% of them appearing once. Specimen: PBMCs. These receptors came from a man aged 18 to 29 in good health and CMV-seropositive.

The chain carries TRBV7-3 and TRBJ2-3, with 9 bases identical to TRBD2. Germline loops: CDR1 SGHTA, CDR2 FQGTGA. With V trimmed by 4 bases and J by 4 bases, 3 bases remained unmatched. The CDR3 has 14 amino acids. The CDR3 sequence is CASSSSGTADTQYF. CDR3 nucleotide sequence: TGTGCCAGCAGCTCTAGCGGGACTGCAGATACGCAGTATTTT.

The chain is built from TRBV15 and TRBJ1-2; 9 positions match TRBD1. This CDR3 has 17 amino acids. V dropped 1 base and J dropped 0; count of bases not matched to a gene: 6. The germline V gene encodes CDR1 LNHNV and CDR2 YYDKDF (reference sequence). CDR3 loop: CATSRGTGALANYGYTF. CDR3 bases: TGTGCCACCAGCAGAGGGACAGGGGCACTAGCTAACTATGGCTACACCTTC.

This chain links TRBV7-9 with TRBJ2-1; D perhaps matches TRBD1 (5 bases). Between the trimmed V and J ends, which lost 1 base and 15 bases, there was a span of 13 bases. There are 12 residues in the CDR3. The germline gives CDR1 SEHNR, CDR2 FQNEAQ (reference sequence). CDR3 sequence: CASSLGGGAPFF. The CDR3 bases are TGTGCCAGCAGCTTAGGTGGTGGGGCCCCGTTCTTC.

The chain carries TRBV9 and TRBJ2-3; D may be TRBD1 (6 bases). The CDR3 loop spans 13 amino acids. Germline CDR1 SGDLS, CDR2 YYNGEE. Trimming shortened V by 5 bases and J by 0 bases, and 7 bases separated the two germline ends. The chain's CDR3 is CASRGGSTDTQYF. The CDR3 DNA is TGTGCCAGCAGAGGGGGTAGCACAGATACGCAGTATTTT. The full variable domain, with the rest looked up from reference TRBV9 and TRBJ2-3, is DSGVTQTPKHLITATGQRVTLRCSPRSGDLSVYWYQQSLDQGLQFLIQYYNGEERAKGNILERFSAQQFPDLHSELNLSSLELGDSALYFCASRGGSTDTQYFGPGTRLTVL.

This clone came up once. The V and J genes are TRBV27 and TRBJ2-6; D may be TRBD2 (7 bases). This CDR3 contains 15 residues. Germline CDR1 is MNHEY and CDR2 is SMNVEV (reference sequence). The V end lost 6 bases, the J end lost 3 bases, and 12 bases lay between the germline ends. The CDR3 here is CASSLGGVGANVLTF. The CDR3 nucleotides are TGTGCCAGCAGCCTAGGGGGGGTTGGGGCCAACGTCCTGACTTTC.

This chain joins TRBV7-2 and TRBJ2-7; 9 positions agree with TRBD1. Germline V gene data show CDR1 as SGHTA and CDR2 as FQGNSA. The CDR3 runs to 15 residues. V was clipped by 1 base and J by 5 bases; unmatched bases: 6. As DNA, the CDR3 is TGTGCCAGCAGCTTAGACCGGACAGGGGAAAACGAGCAGTACTTC. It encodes CASSLDRTGENEQYF.

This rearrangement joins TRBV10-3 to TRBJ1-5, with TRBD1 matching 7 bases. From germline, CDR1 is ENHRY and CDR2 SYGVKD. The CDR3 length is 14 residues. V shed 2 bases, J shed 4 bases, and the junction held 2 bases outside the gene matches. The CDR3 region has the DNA TGTGCCATCAGTGAGCAGACAGGGAATCAGCCCCAGCATTTT. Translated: CAISEQTGNQPQHF.

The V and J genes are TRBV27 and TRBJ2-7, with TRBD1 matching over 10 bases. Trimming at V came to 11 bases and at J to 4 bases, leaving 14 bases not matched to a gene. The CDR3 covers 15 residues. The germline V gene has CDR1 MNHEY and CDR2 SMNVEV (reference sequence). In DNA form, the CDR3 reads TGTGCCCCCCATGGGCCGGGACAGGGGTTTTACGAGCAGTACTTC. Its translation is CAPHGPGQGFYEQYF.

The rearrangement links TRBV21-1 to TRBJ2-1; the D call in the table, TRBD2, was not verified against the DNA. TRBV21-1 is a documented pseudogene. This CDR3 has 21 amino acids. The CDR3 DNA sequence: TGTGCCAGCAGCAAAGCCCCTCGGACTAGCGAAAGGATTAGCTCCTACAATGAGCAGTTCTTC. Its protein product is CASSKAPRTSERISSYNEQFF.

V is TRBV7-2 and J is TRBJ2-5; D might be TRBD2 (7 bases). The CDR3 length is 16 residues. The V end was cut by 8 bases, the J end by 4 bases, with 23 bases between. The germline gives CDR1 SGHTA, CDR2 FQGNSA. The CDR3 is CASSRGEGRGGETQYF. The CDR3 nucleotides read TGTGCCAGCTCTAGGGGGGAGGGCCGAGGCGGAGAGACCCAGTACTTC.

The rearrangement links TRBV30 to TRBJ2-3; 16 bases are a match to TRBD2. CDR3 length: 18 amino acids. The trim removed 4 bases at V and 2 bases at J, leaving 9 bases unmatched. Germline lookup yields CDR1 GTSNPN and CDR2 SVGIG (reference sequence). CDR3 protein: CAWTLPGLAGGVTDTQYF. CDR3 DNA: TGTGCCTGGACCCTCCCGGGACTAGCGGGAGGGGTCACAGATACGCAGTATTTT.

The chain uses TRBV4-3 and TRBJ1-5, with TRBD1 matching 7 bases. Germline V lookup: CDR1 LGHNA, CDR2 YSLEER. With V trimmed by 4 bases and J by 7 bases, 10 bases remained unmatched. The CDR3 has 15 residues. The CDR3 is CASSLNRGLGQPQHF. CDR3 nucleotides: TGCGCCAGCAGCCTTAACAGGGGCCTGGGACAGCCCCAGCATTTT.

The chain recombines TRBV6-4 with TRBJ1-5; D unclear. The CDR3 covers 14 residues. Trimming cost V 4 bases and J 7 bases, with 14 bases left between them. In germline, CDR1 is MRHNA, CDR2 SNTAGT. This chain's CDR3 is CASSVPPGRQPQHF. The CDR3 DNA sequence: TGTGCCAGCAGTGTCCCCCCGGGAAGGCAGCCCCAGCATTTT.

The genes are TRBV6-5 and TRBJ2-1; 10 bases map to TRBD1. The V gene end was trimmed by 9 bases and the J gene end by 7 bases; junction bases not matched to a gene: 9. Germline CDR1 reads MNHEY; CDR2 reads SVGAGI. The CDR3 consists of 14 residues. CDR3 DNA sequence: TGTGCCAGTATGGGACAGGGGACGAGGAATGAGCAGTTCTTC. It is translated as CASMGQGTRNEQFF.

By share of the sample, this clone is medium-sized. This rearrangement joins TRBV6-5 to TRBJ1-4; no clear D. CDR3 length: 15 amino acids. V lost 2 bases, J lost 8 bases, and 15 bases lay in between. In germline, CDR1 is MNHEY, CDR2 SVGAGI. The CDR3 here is CASSYLPGSAEKLFF. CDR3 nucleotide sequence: TGTGCCAGCAGTTACCTTCCGGGGAGTGCCGAAAAACTGTTTTTT.

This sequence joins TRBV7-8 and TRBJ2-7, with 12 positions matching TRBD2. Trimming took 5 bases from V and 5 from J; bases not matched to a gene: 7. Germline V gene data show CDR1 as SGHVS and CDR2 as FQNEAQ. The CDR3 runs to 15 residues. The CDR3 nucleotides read TGTGCCAGCAGCCCGAGGACTAGCGGGAAAAACGAGCAGTACTTC. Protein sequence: CASSPRTSGKNEQYF.

CDR3 sequence: CASSERQGLVPYF. The CDR3 coding sequence is TGTGCCAGCAGTGAGCGTCAGGGACTAGTCCCATATTTT. The rearrangement uses TRBV6-1 and TRBJ2-3, with TRBD2 matching 8 bases. The CDR3 extends over 13 amino acids. V trimming: 3 bases; J trimming: 15 bases; junction bases outside the gene matches: 11. Germline-derived CDR1 and CDR2 are MNHNS and SASEGT.

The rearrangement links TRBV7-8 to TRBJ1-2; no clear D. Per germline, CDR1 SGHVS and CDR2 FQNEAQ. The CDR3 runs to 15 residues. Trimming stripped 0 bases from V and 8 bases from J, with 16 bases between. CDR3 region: CASSLAGGKGRGYTF. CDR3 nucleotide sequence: TGTGCCAGCAGCTTAGCTGGAGGGAAGGGTCGGGGCTACACCTTC.

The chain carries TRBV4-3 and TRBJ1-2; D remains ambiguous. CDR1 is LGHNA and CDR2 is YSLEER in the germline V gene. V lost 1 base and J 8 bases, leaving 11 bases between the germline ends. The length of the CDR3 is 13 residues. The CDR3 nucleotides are TGCGCCAGCAGCCAAGTCGTAGGAGAGGGCTACACCTTC. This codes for CASSQVVGEGYTF.

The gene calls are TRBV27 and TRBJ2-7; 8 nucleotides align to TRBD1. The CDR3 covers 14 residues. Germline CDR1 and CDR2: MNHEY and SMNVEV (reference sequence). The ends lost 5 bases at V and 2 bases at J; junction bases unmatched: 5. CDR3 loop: CASSVRTGTYEQYF. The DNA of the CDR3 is TGTGCCAGCAGTGTCCGGACAGGGACCTACGAGCAGTACTTC.